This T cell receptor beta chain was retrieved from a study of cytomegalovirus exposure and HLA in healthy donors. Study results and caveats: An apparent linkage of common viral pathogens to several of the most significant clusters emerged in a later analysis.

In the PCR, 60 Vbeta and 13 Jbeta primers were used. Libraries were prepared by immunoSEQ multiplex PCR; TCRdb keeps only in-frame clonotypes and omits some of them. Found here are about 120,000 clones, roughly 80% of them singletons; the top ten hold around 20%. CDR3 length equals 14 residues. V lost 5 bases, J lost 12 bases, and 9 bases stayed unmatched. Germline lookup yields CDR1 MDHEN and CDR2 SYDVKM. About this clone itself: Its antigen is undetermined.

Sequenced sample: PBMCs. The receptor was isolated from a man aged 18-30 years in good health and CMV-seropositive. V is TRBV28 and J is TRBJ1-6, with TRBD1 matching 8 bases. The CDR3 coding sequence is TGTGCCAGCAGTCCATTACTACAGGGGGAACCCCTCCACTTT. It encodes CASSPLLQGEPLHF.